The rows below give T cell receptor beta chains drawn from one sample of a study of CD8 T cells in ankylosing spondylitis. MiXCR was run by TCRdb on the 5' RACE reads, yielding one entry per CDR3 protein. The repertoire consists of 200,000 to 300,000 distinct CDR3 sequences, with 20% to 30% occurring once and the leading ten covering 0.61%. Sample: blood, either unsorted or a sorted T cell fraction (not recorded which). The receptors stem from a male donor with ankylosing spondylitis or in good health (not recorded which). The CDR3 runs from the conserved cysteine through the conserved F or W. The order of the fields is V gene, D gene, J gene, clone size, CDR3 protein, CDR3 DNA. D genes are given only for firm matches. Some rows have no size entry. The others give once, few or many, or a class for an expanded clone.

V gene: TRBV28
D gene: TRBD2
J gene: TRBJ2-3
clone size: many
CDR3 protein: CASRTSGGRSRTDTQYF
CDR3 DNA: TGTGCCAGCAGGACTAGCGGGGGGCGTTCCCGCACAGATACGCAGTATTTT

V gene: TRBV7-2
D gene: TRBD2
J gene: TRBJ2-7
clone size: few
CDR3 protein: CASSLFGGGLSYEQYF
CDR3 DNA: TGTGCCAGCAGCTTATTCGGGGGGGGCCTATCCTACGAGCAGTACTTC

V gene: TRBV5-1
D gene: TRBD2
J gene: TRBJ2-3
clone size: many
CDR3 protein: CASSLVKVAGGLDTQYF
CDR3 DNA: TGCGCCAGCAGCTTGGTGAAGGTAGCGGGGGGTTTGGATACGCAGTATTTT

V gene: TRBV2
D gene: TRBD1
J gene: TRBJ2-7
clone size: NA
CDR3 protein: CAASGGTGTEQYF
CDR3 DNA: TGTGCCGCCTCGGGCGGGACAGGGACCGAGCAGTACTTC

V gene: TRBV12-3/TRBV12-4
D gene: NA
J gene: TRBJ2-7
clone size: NA
CDR3 protein: CASGLRGLHEQYF
CDR3 DNA: TGTGCCAGCGGCCTGCGCGGGCTGCACGAGCAGTACTTC

V gene: TRBV27
D gene: NA
J gene: TRBJ1-1
clone size: NA
CDR3 protein: CASTPRGGFTEAFF
CDR3 DNA: TGTGCCAGCACCCCACGAGGCGGGTTCACTGAAGCTTTCTTT

V gene: TRBV5-1
D gene: TRBD1
J gene: TRBJ2-5
clone size: NA
CDR3 protein: CASTSGRQGAETQYF
CDR3 DNA: TGCGCCAGCACCAGTGGGCGACAGGGGGCTGAGACCCAGTACTTC

V gene: TRBV20-1
D gene: TRBD1
J gene: TRBJ1-5
clone size: many
CDR3 protein: CSAHPGRGKDQPQHF
CDR3 DNA: TGCAGTGCTCACCCTGGCAGGGGGAAGGATCAGCCCCAGCATTTT

V gene: TRBV20-1
D gene: NA
J gene: TRBJ2-7
clone size: NA
CDR3 protein: CSARDSTGTMYF
CDR3 DNA: TGCAGTGCTAGAGATTCCACCGGGACGATGTACTTC

V gene: TRBV20-1
D gene: TRBD2
J gene: TRBJ2-5
clone size: NA
CDR3 protein: CSAATSGVGETQYF
CDR3 DNA: TGCAGTGCCGCGACTAGCGGGGTAGGAGAGACCCAGTACTTC

V gene: TRBV12-3/TRBV12-4
D gene: NA
J gene: TRBJ1-1
clone size: NA
CDR3 protein: CASSLRASNTEAFF
CDR3 DNA: TGTGCCAGCAGTTTAAGGGCCTCTAACACTGAAGCTTTCTTT

V gene: TRBV7-3
D gene: NA
J gene: TRBJ2-1
clone size: NA
CDR3 protein: CASSLNAGRGQFF
CDR3 DNA: TGTGCCAGCAGCTTAAACGCGGGGCGGGGGCAGTTCTTC

V gene: TRBV29-1
D gene: NA
J gene: TRBJ2-3
clone size: NA
CDR3 protein: CSVEVGGTDTQYF
CDR3 DNA: TGCAGCGTTGAAGTAGGTGGAACAGATACGCAGTATTTT

V gene: TRBV3-1
D gene: NA
J gene: TRBJ1-4
clone size: NA
CDR3 protein: CASSRQDGNEKLFF
CDR3 DNA: TGTGCCAGCAGCCGACAGGACGGTAATGAAAAACTGTTTTTT

V gene: TRBV25-1
D gene: NA
J gene: TRBJ2-7
clone size: NA
CDR3 protein: CASSELGPGSAHEQYF
CDR3 DNA: TGTGCCAGCAGTGAGCTCGGACCGGGCTCCGCTCACGAGCAGTACTTC

V gene: TRBV29-1
D gene: NA
J gene: TRBJ1-1
clone size: many
CDR3 protein: CSVERALNTEAFF
CDR3 DNA: TGCAGCGTTGAAAGGGCCCTGAACACTGAAGCTTTCTTT

V gene: TRBV20-1
D gene: TRBD2
J gene: TRBJ2-7
clone size: many
CDR3 protein: CSARRAGGLYEQYF
CDR3 DNA: TGCAGTGCTAGAAGGGCGGGGGGCCTCTACGAGCAGTACTTC

V gene: TRBV10-3
D gene: NA
J gene: TRBJ2-6
clone size: many
CDR3 protein: CAISPDSATDVLTF
CDR3 DNA: TGTGCCATCAGTCCGGACAGCGCCACCGACGTCCTGACTTTC

V gene: TRBV28
D gene: NA
J gene: TRBJ1-2
clone size: few
CDR3 protein: CASSSRGYGYTF
CDR3 DNA: TGTGCCAGCAGTTCTCGGGGCTATGGCTACACCTTC

V gene: TRBV29-1
D gene: NA
J gene: TRBJ2-7
clone size: many
CDR3 protein: CSVRARVRSYEQYF
CDR3 DNA: TGCAGCGTCCGCGCCAGGGTAAGGTCCTACGAGCAGTACTTC

V gene: TRBV20-1
D gene: TRBD2
J gene: TRBJ2-3
clone size: NA
CDR3 protein: CSAPESGGGTQYF
CDR3 DNA: TGCAGCGCGCCGGAAAGCGGGGGAGGTACGCAGTATTTT

V gene: TRBV10-3
D gene: NA
J gene: TRBJ2-1
clone size: NA
CDR3 protein: CAISEPANYYNEQFF
CDR3 DNA: TGTGCCATCAGTGAGCCAGCCAACTACTACAATGAGCAGTTCTTC

V gene: TRBV6-5
D gene: TRBD2
J gene: TRBJ2-2
clone size: NA
CDR3 protein: CASSIRGGRSTGELFF
CDR3 DNA: TGTGCCAGCAGTATACGGGGGGGCCGGTCCACCGGGGAGCTGTTTTTT

V gene: TRBV7-3
D gene: TRBD1
J gene: TRBJ2-1
clone size: few
CDR3 protein: CASGPSGGWGYNEQFF
CDR3 DNA: TGTGCCAGCGGCCCCTCAGGGGGATGGGGCTACAATGAGCAGTTCTTC

V gene: TRBV12-3/TRBV12-4
D gene: TRBD1
J gene: TRBJ1-4
clone size: few
CDR3 protein: CVSSLPQGVATNEKLFF
CDR3 DNA: TGTGTCAGCAGTTTACCCCAGGGGGTTGCAACTAATGAAAAACTGTTTTTT

V gene: TRBV12-3/TRBV12-4
D gene: NA
J gene: TRBJ2-7
clone size: many
CDR3 protein: CASSGERGRSYEQYF
CDR3 DNA: TGTGCCAGCAGCGGGGAGAGGGGACGCTCCTACGAGCAGTACTTC

V gene: TRBV6-5
D gene: NA
J gene: TRBJ1-2
clone size: many
CDR3 protein: CASSYTDGSYGYTF
CDR3 DNA: TGTGCCAGCAGTTACACGGACGGGTCCTATGGCTACACCTTC

V gene: TRBV24-1
D gene: TRBD1
J gene: TRBJ1-2
clone size: NA
CDR3 protein: CATRGTGDYGYTF
CDR3 DNA: TGTGCCACCAGGGGGACAGGGGACTATGGCTACACCTTC

V gene: TRBV10-3
D gene: NA
J gene: TRBJ1-2
clone size: NA
CDR3 protein: CAISEPGGYGYTF
CDR3 DNA: TGTGCCATCAGTGAACCGGGGGGGTATGGCTACACCTTC

V gene: TRBV7-3
D gene: NA
J gene: TRBJ2-3
clone size: few
CDR3 protein: CASSPRTTDTQYF
CDR3 DNA: TGTGCCAGCAGCCCAAGGACCACAGATACGCAGTATTTT

V gene: TRBV10-3
D gene: TRBD2
J gene: TRBJ2-3
clone size: many
CDR3 protein: CAIRTSGGYTDTQYF
CDR3 DNA: TGTGCCATCCGGACTAGCGGGGGGTACACAGATACGCAGTATTTT

V gene: TRBV5-1
D gene: TRBD1
J gene: TRBJ1-6
clone size: many
CDR3 protein: CASSPPGQYNSPLHF
CDR3 DNA: TGCGCCAGCAGCCCCCCGGGACAGTATAATTCACCCCTCCACTTT

V gene: TRBV6-5
D gene: NA
J gene: TRBJ1-2
clone size: once
CDR3 protein: CASSYPGFLDYTF
CDR3 DNA: TGTGCCAGCAGTTACCCGGGCTTCTTGGACTACACCTTC

V gene: TRBV30
D gene: NA
J gene: TRBJ1-2
clone size: NA
CDR3 protein: CAWTLQGNYGYTF
CDR3 DNA: TGTGCCTGGACGCTGCAGGGGAACTATGGCTACACCTTC

V gene: TRBV20-1
D gene: TRBD1
J gene: TRBJ1-1
clone size: few
CDR3 protein: CSAKGQGSWNTEAFF
CDR3 DNA: TGCAGTGCTAAGGGACAGGGGTCATGGAACACTGAAGCTTTCTTT

V gene: TRBV20-1
D gene: NA
J gene: TRBJ1-2
clone size: few
CDR3 protein: CSAPDVLGRHYGYTF
CDR3 DNA: TGCAGTGCCCCGGATGTCTTAGGGCGGCACTATGGCTACACCTTC

V gene: TRBV7-9
D gene: NA
J gene: TRBJ2-2
clone size: many
CDR3 protein: CASSLVQTWNTGELFF
CDR3 DNA: TGTGCCAGCAGCTTAGTCCAGACCTGGAACACCGGGGAGCTGTTTTTT

V gene: TRBV11-3
D gene: TRBD1
J gene: TRBJ2-5
clone size: NA
CDR3 protein: CASSPDRVGETQYF
CDR3 DNA: TGTGCCAGCAGCCCCGACAGGGTGGGCGAGACCCAGTACTTC

V gene: TRBV12-3/TRBV12-4
D gene: NA
J gene: TRBJ2-7
clone size: few
CDR3 protein: CASRPGKYYEQYF
CDR3 DNA: TGTGCCAGCAGGCCGGGGAAGTATTACGAGCAGTACTTC

V gene: TRBV20-1
D gene: NA
J gene: TRBJ1-2
clone size: few
CDR3 protein: CSASTVQPSVTF
CDR3 DNA: TGCAGTGCTTCGACGGTCCAGCCCAGTGTCACCTTC

V gene: TRBV2
D gene: TRBD2
J gene: TRBJ2-3
clone size: many
CDR3 protein: CASRLAGVGTDTQYF
CDR3 DNA: TGTGCCAGCAGGTTGGCGGGGGTCGGGACAGATACGCAGTATTTT

V gene: TRBV20-1
D gene: NA
J gene: TRBJ1-1
clone size: few
CDR3 protein: CSALRGPGTEAFF
CDR3 DNA: TGCAGTGCGCTACGGGGCCCAGGCACTGAAGCTTTCTTT

V gene: TRBV20-1
D gene: TRBD1
J gene: TRBJ1-6
clone size: NA
CDR3 protein: CSARTGTAIHSPLHF
CDR3 DNA: TGCAGTGCTAGAACCGGGACAGCGATCCATTCACCCCTCCACTTT

V gene: TRBV12-3/TRBV12-4
D gene: NA
J gene: TRBJ1-5
clone size: many
CDR3 protein: CASAWGDQPQHF
CDR3 DNA: TGTGCCAGCGCCTGGGGTGATCAGCCCCAGCATTTT

V gene: TRBV12-3/TRBV12-4
D gene: NA
J gene: TRBJ1-6
clone size: NA
CDR3 protein: CASSLGPPLHF
CDR3 DNA: TGTGCCAGCAGTTTAGGTCCACCCCTCCACTTT

V gene: TRBV9
D gene: TRBD2
J gene: TRBJ2-1
clone size: NA
CDR3 protein: CASSVPSSGVYNEQFF
CDR3 DNA: TGTGCCAGCAGCGTACCTTCTAGCGGGGTCTACAATGAGCAGTTCTTC

V gene: TRBV19
D gene: NA
J gene: TRBJ1-1
clone size: NA
CDR3 protein: CASSIDLGVWAFF
CDR3 DNA: TGTGCCAGTAGTATCGACTTGGGTGTTTGGGCTTTCTTT